This T cell receptor beta chain derives from a study of OX40 agonist ivuxolimab in advanced cancers. Study-level information: Every 2 weeks, patients received ivuxolimab intravenously, dosed at 0.01 to 10 mg/kg. Patients enrolled in dose escalation were diagnosed with hepatocellular carcinoma, melanoma, renal cell or head and neck cancer.

With regard to this clone: Its antigen is still unknown.

The length of the CDR3 is 11 residues. The V gene's germline CDR1 is MNHNS and CDR2 SASEGT. Trimming shortened V by 3 bases and J by 12 bases, and 12 bases separated the two germline ends. Study outcomes and limitations: Researchers did not determine the expanded peripheral T cells' antigen specificity. On average, a greater number of expanded clones characterised CD8+ T cells relative to CD4+.

Sequencing used immunoSEQ multiplex PCR; TCRdb keeps in-frame clones, though not all of them. The sample shows more than 70,000 clones, approximately 84% of them seen only once. This TCR came from an adult with an advanced solid tumor such as melanoma, head and neck, liver or kidney cancer. Sequenced here: CD4+ or CD8+ T cells sorted from blood, sampled in a trial of the OX40 agonist ivuxolimab. This chain links TRBV6-1 with TRBJ2-7, with D tentatively TRBD1 (5 bases). CDR3 region: CASSETVTPYF. In nucleotides, the CDR3 is TGTGCCAGCAGTGAGACAGTTACTCCGTACTTC.